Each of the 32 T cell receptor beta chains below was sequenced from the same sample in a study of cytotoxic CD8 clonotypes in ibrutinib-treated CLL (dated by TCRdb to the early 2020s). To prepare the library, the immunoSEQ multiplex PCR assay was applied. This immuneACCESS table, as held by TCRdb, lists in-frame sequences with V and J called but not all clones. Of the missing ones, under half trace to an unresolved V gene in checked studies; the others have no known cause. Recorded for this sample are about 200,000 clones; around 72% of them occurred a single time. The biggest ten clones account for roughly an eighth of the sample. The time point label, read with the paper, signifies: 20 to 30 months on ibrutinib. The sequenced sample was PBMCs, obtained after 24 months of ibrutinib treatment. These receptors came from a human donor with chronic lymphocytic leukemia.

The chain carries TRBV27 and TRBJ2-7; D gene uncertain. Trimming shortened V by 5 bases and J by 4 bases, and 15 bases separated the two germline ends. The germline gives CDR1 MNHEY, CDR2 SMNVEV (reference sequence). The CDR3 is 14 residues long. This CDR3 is CASSPARTAYEQYF. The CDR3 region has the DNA TGTGCCAGCAGTCCCGCCCGGACGGCGTACGAGCAGTACTTC.

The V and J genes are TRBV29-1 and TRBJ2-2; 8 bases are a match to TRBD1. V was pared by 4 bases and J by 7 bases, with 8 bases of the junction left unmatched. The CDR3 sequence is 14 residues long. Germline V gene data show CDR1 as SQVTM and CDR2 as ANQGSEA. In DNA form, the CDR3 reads TGCAGCGTTGGGAAGACAGGGGACGTCGGGGAGCTGTTTTTT. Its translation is CSVGKTGDVGELFF.

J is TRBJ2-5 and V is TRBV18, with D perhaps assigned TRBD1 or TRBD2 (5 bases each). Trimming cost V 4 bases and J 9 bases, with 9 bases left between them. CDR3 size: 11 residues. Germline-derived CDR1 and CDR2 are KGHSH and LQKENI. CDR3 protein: CASSHSGPQYF. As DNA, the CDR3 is TGTGCCAGCTCACATTCGGGGCCCCAGTACTTC. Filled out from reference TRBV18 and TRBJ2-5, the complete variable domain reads NAGVMQNPRHLVRRRGQEARLRCSPMKGHSHVYWYRQLPEEGLKFMVYLQKENIIDESGMPKERFSAEFPKEGPSILRIQQVVRGDSAAYFCASSHSGPQYFGPGTRLLVL.

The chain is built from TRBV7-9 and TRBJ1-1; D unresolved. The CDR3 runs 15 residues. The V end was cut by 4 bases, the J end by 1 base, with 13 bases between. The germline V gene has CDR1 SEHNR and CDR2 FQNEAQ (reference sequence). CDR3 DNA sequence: TGTGCCAGCAGCTCTCCCCGGTGGGCGAACACTGAAGCTTTCTTT. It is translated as CASSSPRWANTEAFF.

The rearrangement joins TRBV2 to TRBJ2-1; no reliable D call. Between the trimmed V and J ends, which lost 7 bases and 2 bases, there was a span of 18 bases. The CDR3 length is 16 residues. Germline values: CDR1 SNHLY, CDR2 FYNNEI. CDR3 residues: CASKLSIIGPYNEQFF. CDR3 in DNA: TGTGCCAGCAAACTCTCGATCATCGGACCCTACAATGAGCAGTTCTTC.

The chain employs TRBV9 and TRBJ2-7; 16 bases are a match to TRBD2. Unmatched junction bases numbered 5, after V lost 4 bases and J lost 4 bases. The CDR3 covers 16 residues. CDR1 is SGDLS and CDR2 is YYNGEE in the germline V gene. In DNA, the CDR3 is TGTGCCAGCAGCCAGGGACTAGCGGGAGGGCCGTACGAGCAGTACTTC. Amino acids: CASSQGLAGGPYEQYF.

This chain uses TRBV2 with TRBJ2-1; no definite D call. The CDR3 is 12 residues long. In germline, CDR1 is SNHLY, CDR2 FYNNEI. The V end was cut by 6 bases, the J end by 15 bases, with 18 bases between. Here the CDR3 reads CASSTGPRTSFF. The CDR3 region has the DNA TGTGCCAGCAGCACTGGGCCTCGAACCTCGTTCTTC.

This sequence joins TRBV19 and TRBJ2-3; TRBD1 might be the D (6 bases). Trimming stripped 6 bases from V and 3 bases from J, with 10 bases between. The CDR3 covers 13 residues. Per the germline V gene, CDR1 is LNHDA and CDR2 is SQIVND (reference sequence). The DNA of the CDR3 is TGTGCCAGTAGAGGACAGACTACAGATACGCAGTATTTT. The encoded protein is CASRGQTTDTQYF.

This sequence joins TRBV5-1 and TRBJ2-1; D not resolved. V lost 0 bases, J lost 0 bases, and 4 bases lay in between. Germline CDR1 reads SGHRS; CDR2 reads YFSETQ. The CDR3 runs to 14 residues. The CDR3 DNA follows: TGCGCCAGCAGCTTGGAGGTCTCCTACAATGAGCAGTTCTTC. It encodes CASSLEVSYNEQFF.

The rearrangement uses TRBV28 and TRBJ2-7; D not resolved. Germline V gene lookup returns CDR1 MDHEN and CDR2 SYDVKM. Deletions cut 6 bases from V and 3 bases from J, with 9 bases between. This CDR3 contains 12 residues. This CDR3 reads CASRGPLYEQYF. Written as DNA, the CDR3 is TGTGCCAGCAGAGGCCCTCTCTACGAGCAGTACTTC.

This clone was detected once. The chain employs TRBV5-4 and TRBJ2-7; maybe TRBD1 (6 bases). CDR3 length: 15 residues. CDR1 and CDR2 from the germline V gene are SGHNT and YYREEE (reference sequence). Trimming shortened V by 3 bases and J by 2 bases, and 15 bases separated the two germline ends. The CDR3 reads CASSSTGQRPYEQYF. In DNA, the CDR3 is TGTGCCAGCAGCTCTACTGGACAGCGACCCTACGAGCAGTACTTC.

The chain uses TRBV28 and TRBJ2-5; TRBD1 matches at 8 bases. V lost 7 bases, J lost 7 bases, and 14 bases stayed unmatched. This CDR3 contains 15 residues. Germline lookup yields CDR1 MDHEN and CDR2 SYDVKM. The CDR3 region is CASTPGRTGWGTQYF. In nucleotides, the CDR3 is TGTGCCAGCACCCCGGGACGGACAGGGTGGGGGACCCAGTACTTC.

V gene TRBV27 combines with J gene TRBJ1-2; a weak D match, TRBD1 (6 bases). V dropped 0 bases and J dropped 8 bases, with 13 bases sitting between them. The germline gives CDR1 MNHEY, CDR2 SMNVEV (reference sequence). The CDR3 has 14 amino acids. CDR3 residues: CASSLSHRVLGYTF. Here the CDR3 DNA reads TGTGCCAGCAGTTTATCGCACAGGGTTTTAGGCTACACCTTC.

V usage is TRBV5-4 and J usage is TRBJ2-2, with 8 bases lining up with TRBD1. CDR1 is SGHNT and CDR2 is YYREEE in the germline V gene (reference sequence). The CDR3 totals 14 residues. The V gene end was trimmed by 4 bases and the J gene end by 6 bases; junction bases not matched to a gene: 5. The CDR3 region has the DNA TGTGCCAGCAGCCTCCCGGACAGGGCCGGGGAGCTGTTTTTT. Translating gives CASSLPDRAGELFF.

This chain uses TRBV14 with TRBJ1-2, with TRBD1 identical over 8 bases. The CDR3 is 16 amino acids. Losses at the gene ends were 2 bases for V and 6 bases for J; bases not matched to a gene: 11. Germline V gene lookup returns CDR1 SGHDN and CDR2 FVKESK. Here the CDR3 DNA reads TGTGCCAGCAGCCAATTTGACAGGGGTGTTCGGGATGGCTACACCTTC. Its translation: CASSQFDRGVRDGYTF.

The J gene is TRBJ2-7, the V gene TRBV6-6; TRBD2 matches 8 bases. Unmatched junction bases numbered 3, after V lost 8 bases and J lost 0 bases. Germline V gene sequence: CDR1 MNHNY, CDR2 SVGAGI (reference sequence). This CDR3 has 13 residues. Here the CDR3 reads CASQRENSYEQYF. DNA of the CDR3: TGTGCCAGCCAGCGGGAGAACTCCTACGAGCAGTACTTC.

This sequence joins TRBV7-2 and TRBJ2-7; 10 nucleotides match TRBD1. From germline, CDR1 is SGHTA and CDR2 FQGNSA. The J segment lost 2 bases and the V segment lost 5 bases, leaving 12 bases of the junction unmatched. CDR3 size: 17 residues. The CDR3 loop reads CASSPWGETGGTYEQYF. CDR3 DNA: TGTGCCAGCAGCCCTTGGGGGGAGACAGGGGGCACCTACGAGCAGTACTTC.

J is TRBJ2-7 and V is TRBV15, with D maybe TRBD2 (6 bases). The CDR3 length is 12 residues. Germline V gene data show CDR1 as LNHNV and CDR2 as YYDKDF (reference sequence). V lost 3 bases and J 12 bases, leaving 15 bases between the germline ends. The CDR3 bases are TGTGCCACCAGCAGTGCTAGGACTAACCTGTACTTC. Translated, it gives CATSSARTNLYF.

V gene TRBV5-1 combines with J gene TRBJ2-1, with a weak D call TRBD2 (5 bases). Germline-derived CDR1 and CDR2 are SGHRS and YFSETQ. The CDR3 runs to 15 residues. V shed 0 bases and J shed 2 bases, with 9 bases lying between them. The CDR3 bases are TGCGCCAGCAGCTTGGAAAGCGGAGCCTACAATGAGCAGTTCTTC. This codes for CASSLESGAYNEQFF. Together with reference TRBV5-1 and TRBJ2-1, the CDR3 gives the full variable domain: KAGVTQTPRYLIKTRGQQVTLSCSPISGHRSVSWYQQTPGQGLQFLFEYFSETQRNKGNFPGRFSGRQFSNSRSEMNVSTLELGDSALYLCASSLESGAYNEQFFGPGTRLTVL.

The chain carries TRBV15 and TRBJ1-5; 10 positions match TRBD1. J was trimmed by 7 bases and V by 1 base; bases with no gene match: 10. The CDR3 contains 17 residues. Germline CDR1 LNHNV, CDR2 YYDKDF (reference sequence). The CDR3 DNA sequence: TGTGCCACCAGCAGAGCCCCTCCCGACAGGGGGCTACAGCCCCAGCATTTT. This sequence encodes CATSRAPPDRGLQPQHF.

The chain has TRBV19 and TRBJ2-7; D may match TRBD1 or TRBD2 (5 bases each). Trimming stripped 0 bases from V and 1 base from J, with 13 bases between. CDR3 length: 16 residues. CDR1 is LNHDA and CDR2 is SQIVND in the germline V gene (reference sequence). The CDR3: CASSIDGAAHSYEQYF. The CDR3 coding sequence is TGTGCCAGTAGTATAGACGGGGCAGCTCATTCCTACGAGCAGTACTTC. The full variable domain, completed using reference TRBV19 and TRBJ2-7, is DGGITQSPKYLFRKEGQNVTLSCEQNLNHDAMYWYRQDPGQGLRLIYYSQIVNDFQKGDIAEGYSVSREKKESFPLTVTSAQKNPTAFYLCASSIDGAAHSYEQYFGPGTRLTVT.

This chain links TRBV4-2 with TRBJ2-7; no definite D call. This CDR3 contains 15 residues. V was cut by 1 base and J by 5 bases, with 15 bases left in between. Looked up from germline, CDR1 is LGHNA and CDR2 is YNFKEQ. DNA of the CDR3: TGTGCCAGCAGCCAAGTCCCAGGTCTTCTGGACGAGCAGTACTTC. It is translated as CASSQVPGLLDEQYF.

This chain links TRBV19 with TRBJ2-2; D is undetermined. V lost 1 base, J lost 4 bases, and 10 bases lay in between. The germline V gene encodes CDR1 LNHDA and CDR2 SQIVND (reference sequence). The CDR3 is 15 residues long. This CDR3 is CASSIGRSLTGELFF. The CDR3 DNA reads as TGTGCCAGTAGTATAGGGCGGAGTCTCACCGGGGAGCTGTTTTTT.

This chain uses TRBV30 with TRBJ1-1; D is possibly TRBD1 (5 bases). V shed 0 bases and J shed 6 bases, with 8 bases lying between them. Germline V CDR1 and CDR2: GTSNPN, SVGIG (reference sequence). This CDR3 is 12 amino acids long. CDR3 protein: CAWSVRGPEAFF. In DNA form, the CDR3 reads TGTGCCTGGAGTGTACGGGGACCTGAAGCTTTCTTT.

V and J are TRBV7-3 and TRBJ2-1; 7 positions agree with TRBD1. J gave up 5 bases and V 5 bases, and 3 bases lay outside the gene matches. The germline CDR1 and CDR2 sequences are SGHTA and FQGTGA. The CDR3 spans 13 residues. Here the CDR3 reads CASSNGQDNEQFF. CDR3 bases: TGTGCCAGCAGCAACGGACAGGACAATGAGCAGTTCTTC.

Here the CDR3 reads CATSRVGAAKETQYF. The CDR3 nucleotides read TGTGCCACCAGCAGAGTTGGGGCAGCAAAAGAGACCCAGTACTTC. This rearrangement joins TRBV15 to TRBJ2-5; perhaps TRBD1 as D (5 bases). Per the germline V gene, CDR1 is LNHNV and CDR2 is YYDKDF (reference sequence). CDR3 length equals 15 residues. Deletions cut 1 base from V and 3 bases from J, with 12 bases between.

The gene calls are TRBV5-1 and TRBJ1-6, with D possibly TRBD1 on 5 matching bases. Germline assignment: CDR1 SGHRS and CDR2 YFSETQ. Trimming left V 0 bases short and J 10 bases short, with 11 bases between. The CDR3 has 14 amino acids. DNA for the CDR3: TGCGCCAGCAGCTTGGAAGGGGATGGGTCACCCCTCCACTTT. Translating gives CASSLEGDGSPLHF.

The CDR3 region is CASQLAGRIYEQYF. CDR3 sequence (DNA): TGTGCCAGCCAACTAGCGGGTAGGATTTACGAGCAGTACTTC. V gene TRBV6-1 combines with J gene TRBJ2-7, with TRBD2 matching over 9 bases. Germline assignment: CDR1 MNHNS and CDR2 SASEGT. After removal of 8 bases from V and 4 bases from J, the junction contained 9 bases not matched to a gene. The CDR3 totals 14 residues.

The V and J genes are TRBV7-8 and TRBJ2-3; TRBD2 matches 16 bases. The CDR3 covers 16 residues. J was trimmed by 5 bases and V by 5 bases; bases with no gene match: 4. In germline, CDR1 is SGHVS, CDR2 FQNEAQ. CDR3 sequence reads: CASSTGLAGGIDTQYF. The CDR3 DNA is TGTGCCAGCAGCACGGGACTAGCGGGAGGGATAGATACGCAGTATTTT. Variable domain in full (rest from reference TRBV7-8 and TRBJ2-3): GAGVSQSPRYKVAKRGQDVALRCDPISGHVSLFWYQQALGQGPEFLTYFQNEAQLDKSGLPSDRFFAERPEGSVSTLKIQRTQQEDSAVYLCASSTGLAGGIDTQYFGPGTRLTVL.

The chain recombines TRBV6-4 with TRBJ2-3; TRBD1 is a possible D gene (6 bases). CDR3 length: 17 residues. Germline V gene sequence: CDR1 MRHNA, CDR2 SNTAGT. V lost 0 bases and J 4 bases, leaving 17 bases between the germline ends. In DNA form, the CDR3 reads TGTGCCAGCAGTGACTCGATCCCCGGCGCAGGGGCAGATACGCAGTATTTT. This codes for CASSDSIPGAGADTQYF.

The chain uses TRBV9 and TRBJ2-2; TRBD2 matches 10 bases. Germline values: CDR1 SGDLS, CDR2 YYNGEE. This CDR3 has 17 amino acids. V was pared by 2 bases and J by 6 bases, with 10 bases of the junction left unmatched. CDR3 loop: CASSVDPSGSTPGELFF. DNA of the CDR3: TGTGCCAGCAGCGTTGACCCTAGCGGGAGTACCCCCGGGGAGCTGTTTTTT.

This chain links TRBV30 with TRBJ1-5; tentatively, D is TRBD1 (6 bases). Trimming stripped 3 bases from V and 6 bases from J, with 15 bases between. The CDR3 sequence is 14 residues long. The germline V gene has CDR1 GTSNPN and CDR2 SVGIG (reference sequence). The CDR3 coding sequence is TGTGCCTGGAGACCCGGAGACAGGACTCAGCCCCAGCATTTT. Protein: CAWRPGDRTQPQHF. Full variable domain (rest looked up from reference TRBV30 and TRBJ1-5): SQTIHQWPATLVQPVGSPLSLECTVEGTSNPNLYWYRQAAGRGLQLLFYSVGIGQISSEVPQNLSASRPQDRQFILSSKKLLLSDSGFYLCAWRPGDRTQPQHFGDGTRLSIL.